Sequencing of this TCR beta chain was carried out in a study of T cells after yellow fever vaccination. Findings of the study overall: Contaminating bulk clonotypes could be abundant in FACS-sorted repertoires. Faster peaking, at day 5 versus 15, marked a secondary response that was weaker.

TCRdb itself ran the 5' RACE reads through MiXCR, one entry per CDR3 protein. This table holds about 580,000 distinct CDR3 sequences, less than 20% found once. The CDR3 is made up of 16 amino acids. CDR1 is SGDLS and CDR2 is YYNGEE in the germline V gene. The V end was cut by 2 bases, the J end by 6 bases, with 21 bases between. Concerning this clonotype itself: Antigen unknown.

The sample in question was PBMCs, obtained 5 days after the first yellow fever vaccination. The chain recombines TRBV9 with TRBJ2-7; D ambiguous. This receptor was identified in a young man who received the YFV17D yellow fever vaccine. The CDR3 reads CASSVRSGLETCEQYV. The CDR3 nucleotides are TGTGCCAGCAGCGTGCGATCAGGCCTTGAGACTTGCGAGCAGTACGTC.